The 22 T cell receptor beta chains below come from one sample, sequenced in a study of post-analysis software for immune sequencing data. Study findings and constraints: Patients showed TRBV5-6, TRBV5-1 and TRBV20-1 among roughly 5 TRBV segments more frequent than in controls.

Unique molecular identifiers were present in the TCR beta cDNA libraries. Each CDR3 protein is one row after TCRdb ran MiXCR on the PCR reads. The sample consists of about 430,000 distinct CDR3 sequences, 30% to 45% of them appearing once. No antigen has been assigned to these receptors. Sample: blood. The receptors come from a girl aged 2 to 10 with multiple sclerosis.

The J gene is TRBJ2-1, the V gene TRBV30, with TRBD2 as a possible D gene (5 bases). CDR3 length: 14 amino acids. The germline V gene has CDR1 GTSNPN and CDR2 SVGIG (reference sequence). V lost 3 bases and J 7 bases, leaving 16 bases between the germline ends. Written as DNA, the CDR3 is TGTGCCTGGAGAGTCAAGACGGAGGATAATGAGCAGTTCTTC. As protein: CAWRVKTEDNEQFF.

The chain has TRBV25-1 and TRBJ2-1; D unclear. V lost 3 bases to trimming and J lost 5 bases, with 17 bases between them. The CDR3 runs to 16 residues. In germline, CDR1 is MGHDK, CDR2 SYGVNS. In DNA, the CDR3 is TGTGCCAGCAGTGACGTTCTAGATATTCTGCACAATGAGCAGTTCTTC. As protein: CASSDVLDILHNEQFF.

The rearrangement links TRBV4-1 to TRBJ2-6, with 8 nucleotides matching TRBD1. This CDR3 comprises 12 residues. Looked up from germline, CDR1 is MGHRA and CDR2 is YSYEKL. The ends lost 4 bases at V and 10 bases at J; junction bases unmatched: 0. DNA of the CDR3: TGCGCCAGCAGCCGGACAGGGAACGTCCTGACTTTC. Its protein is CASSRTGNVLTF.

The gene calls are TRBV5-6 and TRBJ1-2; D is undetermined. Germline assignment: CDR1 SGHDT and CDR2 YYEEEE. The length of the CDR3 is 13 residues. V was clipped by 5 bases and J by 4 bases, with 12 bases between them. CDR3 in amino acids: CASRPDWGYGYTF. The CDR3 bases are TGTGCCAGCAGGCCGGACTGGGGCTATGGCTACACCTTC.

The V gene is TRBV15, the J gene TRBJ2-1; 9 bases agree with TRBD2. The ends lost 4 bases at V and 12 bases at J; junction bases unmatched: 7. Germline assignment: CDR1 LNHNV and CDR2 YYDKDF (reference sequence). The CDR3 is made up of 13 amino acids. CDR3 DNA: TGTGCCACCAGCATAATAGCGGGAGAAGGGCAGTTCTTC. This translates into CATSIIAGEGQFF. The full variable domain, completed using reference TRBV15 and TRBJ2-1, is DAMVIQNPRYQVTQFGKPVTLSCSQTLNHNVMYWYQQKSSQAPKLLFHYYDKDFNNEADTPDNFQSRRPNTSFCFLDIRSPGLGDTAMYLCATSIIAGEGQFFGPGTRLTVL.

This clonotype was recorded only once. The J gene is TRBJ2-1, the V gene TRBV20-1; D not certain. V lost 0 bases, J lost 0 bases, and 12 bases lay in between. CDR3 length: 16 amino acids. Germline lookup yields CDR1 DFQATT and CDR2 SNEGSKA (reference sequence). The CDR3 is CSARDLGVNSYNEQFF. The CDR3 DNA reads as TGCAGTGCTAGAGATCTAGGTGTCAACTCCTACAATGAGCAGTTCTTC.

The CDR3 loop reads CASSTTGLGTYNEQFF. CDR3 sequence (DNA): TGTGCCAGCAGCACCACGGGACTAGGGACCTACAATGAGCAGTTCTTC. The gene calls are TRBV11-2 and TRBJ2-1, with 8 positions matching TRBD2. Germline trimming cut 5 bases from V and 2 bases from J; bases unmatched to any gene: 8. The CDR3 spans 16 residues. The germline CDR1 and CDR2 sequences are SGHAT and FQNNGV.

A single count supports this clonotype. This chain uses TRBV20-1 with TRBJ2-1, with 14 bases lining up with TRBD2. Per the germline V gene, CDR1 is DFQATT and CDR2 is SNEGSKA (reference sequence). The J segment lost 7 bases and the V segment lost 6 bases, leaving 5 bases of the junction unmatched. CDR3 length: 14 amino acids. CDR3 sequence (DNA): TGCAGTGCAGAGACTAGCGGGAGGGGAAATGAGCAGTTCTTC. It specifies CSAETSGRGNEQFF.

This sequence joins TRBV7-6 and TRBJ2-7; 7 bases line up with TRBD1. V shed 10 bases and J 0 bases; nucleotides not matched to a gene: 3. Germline V gene data show CDR1 as SGHVS and CDR2 as FNYEAQ. The length of the CDR3 is 12 residues. CDR3 in DNA: TGTGCCAACCAGGGGGACTCCTACGAGCAGTACTTC. This codes for CANQGDSYEQYF.

This clonotype has only a few counts. The rearrangement uses TRBV28 and TRBJ2-7; 11 bases are shared with TRBD2. The CDR3 sequence is 15 residues long. Germline V gene data show CDR1 as MDHEN and CDR2 as SYDVKM. Trimming cost V 6 bases and J 0 bases; bases outside gene matches: 4. CDR3: CASSVSGRGSYEQYF. In DNA form, the CDR3 reads TGTGCCAGCAGCGTTAGCGGGAGGGGCTCCTACGAGCAGTACTTC.

This chain joins TRBV25-1 and TRBJ2-1, with D hard to call. Germline CDR1 MGHDK, CDR2 SYGVNS. The CDR3 has 12 amino acids. The V and J ends lost 9 bases and 0 bases respectively, with 6 bases between them. CDR3: CARYDSYNEQFF. The CDR3 DNA reads as TGTGCCAGGTACGACTCCTACAATGAGCAGTTCTTC.

The V and J genes are TRBV3-1 and TRBJ2-3; no firm D call. Per germline, CDR1 LGHDT and CDR2 YNNKEL (reference sequence). Trimming shortened V by 1 base and J by 7 bases, and 9 bases separated the two germline ends. CDR3 length: 13 amino acids. This CDR3 is CASSQAIGNTQYF. CDR3 nucleotide sequence: TGTGCCAGCAGCCAAGCGATAGGTAATACGCAGTATTTT.

This clonotype showed up just once. V and J are TRBV18 and TRBJ1-4; 9 nucleotides align to TRBD1. The CDR3 has 17 amino acids. The J segment lost 6 bases and the V segment lost 0 bases, leaving 8 bases of the junction unmatched. Germline CDR1 is KGHSH and CDR2 is LQKENI. The CDR3 loop reads CASSPPLGQGRDEKLFF. In nucleotides, the CDR3 is TGTGCCAGCTCACCACCCTTAGGACAGGGGCGGGATGAAAAACTGTTTTTT.

The chain links TRBV10-3 to TRBJ2-7, with 10 bases fitting TRBD2. The V and J ends lost 4 bases and 5 bases, in that order; junction bases with no gene match: 5. The CDR3 has 14 residues. CDR1 and CDR2 from the germline V gene are ENHRY and SYGVKD. The CDR3 spells CAISVLAGVHEQYF. CDR3 DNA: TGTGCCATCAGTGTTCTAGCGGGAGTTCACGAGCAGTACTTC.

The chain uses TRBV3-1 and TRBJ2-5; 8 bases align to TRBD2. In germline, CDR1 is LGHDT, CDR2 YNNKEL (reference sequence). The CDR3 sequence is 16 residues long. The V gene end was trimmed by 6 bases and the J gene end by 4 bases; junction bases not matched to a gene: 13. CDR3 sequence (DNA): TGTGCCAGCAGTCCCTTCCCGGGACTAGTTCTAGAGACCCAGTACTTC. Amino acid sequence: CASSPFPGLVLETQYF.

The V call is TRBV6-5, the J call TRBJ2-4; D may be TRBD2 (6 bases). CDR3 length: 16 residues. Trimming took off 6 bases at V and 3 bases at J, with 18 bases between the two ends. CDR1 and CDR2 from the germline V gene are MNHEY and SVGAGI. CDR3 bases: TGTGCCAGCAGACCCGACTGGGCGGGGCTCAAAAACATTCAGTACTTC. Translating gives CASRPDWAGLKNIQYF.

This clonotype turned up a few times. Germline and junction disagree at one end, which may indicate a read error. The genes are TRBV28 and TRBJ2-1; TRBD1 agrees at 9 bases. Germline lookup yields CDR1 MDHEN and CDR2 SYDVKM. This CDR3 spans 14 amino acids. CDR3 DNA sequence: TGTGCCAGCAGCCCCGGGACAGGGAACAATGAGCGGTTCTTC. Its translation is CASSPGTGNNERFF. The full variable domain, rest sourced from reference TRBV28 and TRBJ2-1, is DVKVTQSSRYLVKRTGEKVFLECVQDMDHENMFWYRQDPGLGLRLIYFSYDVKMKEKGDIPEGYSVSREKKERFSLILESASTNQTSMYLCASSPGTGNNERFFGPGTRLTVL.

The chain combines TRBV18 with TRBJ1-2; the D is unclear. There are 15 residues in the CDR3. Between the trimmed V and J ends, which lost 5 bases and 5 bases, there was a span of 18 bases. Germline CDR1 reads KGHSH; CDR2 reads LQKENI. CDR3 amino acids: CASSEEVGSAYGYTF. For the CDR3, the DNA is TGTGCCAGCTCAGAGGAAGTTGGGTCGGCATATGGCTACACCTTC.

This clonotype turned up a few times. The V call is TRBV12-3 or TRBV12-4, the J call TRBJ2-1; D call uncertain. Between the trimmed V and J ends, which lost 6 bases and 6 bases, there was a span of 6 bases. The CDR3 extends over 11 amino acids. The CDR3 spells CASRKGNEQFF. CDR3 nucleotides: TGTGCCAGCAGAAAGGGCAATGAGCAGTTCTTC.

This clonotype has a count of ten or more. The chain links TRBV6-5 to TRBJ2-4, with D tentatively TRBD1 (6 bases). Germline CDR1 MNHEY, CDR2 SVGAGI. V lost 0 bases, J lost 10 bases, and 16 bases lay in between. This CDR3 comprises 15 residues. The CDR3, as DNA: TGTGCCAGCAGTTACTCGACGGGTCAGGGGAGAATTCAGTACTTC. Its translation: CASSYSTGQGRIQYF.

V and J are TRBV4-1 and TRBJ2-1; 8 bases align to TRBD2. Germline CDR1 MGHRA, CDR2 YSYEKL. CDR3 length: 16 amino acids. V lost 3 bases and J lost 8; bases outside the gene matches: 12. The CDR3 nucleotides are TGCGCCAGCAGCCAGGTTTGGGCGGGAGGTTGGGATGAGCAGTTCTTC. Translating it yields CASSQVWAGGWDEQFF.

There are many counts of this clonotype. The V gene is TRBV7-9, the J gene TRBJ2-6; unclear D gene. Trimming pared 1 base from V and 2 bases from J, leaving 3 bases between. This CDR3 is built from 14 residues. Germline assignment: CDR1 SEHNR and CDR2 FQNEAQ (reference sequence). The CDR3, as DNA: TGTGCCAGCAGCTTAGGGGCTGGGGCCAACGTCCTGACTTTC. Translating it yields CASSLGAGANVLTF.